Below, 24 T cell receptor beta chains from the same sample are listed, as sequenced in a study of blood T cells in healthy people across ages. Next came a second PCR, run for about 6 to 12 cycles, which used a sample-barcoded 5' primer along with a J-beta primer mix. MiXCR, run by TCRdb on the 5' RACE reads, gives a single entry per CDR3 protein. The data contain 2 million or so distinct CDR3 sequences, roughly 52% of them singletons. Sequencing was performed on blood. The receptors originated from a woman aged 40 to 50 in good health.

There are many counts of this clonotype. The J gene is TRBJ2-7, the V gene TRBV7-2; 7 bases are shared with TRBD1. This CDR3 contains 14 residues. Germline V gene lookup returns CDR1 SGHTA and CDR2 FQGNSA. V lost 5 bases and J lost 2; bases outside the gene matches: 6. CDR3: CASSTRQGTYEQYF. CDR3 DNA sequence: TGTGCCAGCAGCACCCGACAGGGCACCTACGAGCAGTACTTC.

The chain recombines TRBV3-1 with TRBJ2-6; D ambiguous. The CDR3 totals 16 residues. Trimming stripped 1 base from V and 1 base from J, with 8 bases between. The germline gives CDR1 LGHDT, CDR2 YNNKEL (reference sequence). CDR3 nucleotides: TGTGCCAGCAGCCAAGGGCCCAGGTCTGGGGCCAACGTCCTGACTTTC. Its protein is CASSQGPRSGANVLTF.

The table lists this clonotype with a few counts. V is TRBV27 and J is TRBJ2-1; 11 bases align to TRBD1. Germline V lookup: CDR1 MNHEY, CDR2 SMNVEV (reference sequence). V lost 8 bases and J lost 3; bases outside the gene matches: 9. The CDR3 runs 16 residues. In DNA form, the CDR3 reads TGTGCCAGCCGTAGAGCCGGGACAGGGGGCTACAATGAGCAGTTCTTC. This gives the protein CASRRAGTGGYNEQFF.

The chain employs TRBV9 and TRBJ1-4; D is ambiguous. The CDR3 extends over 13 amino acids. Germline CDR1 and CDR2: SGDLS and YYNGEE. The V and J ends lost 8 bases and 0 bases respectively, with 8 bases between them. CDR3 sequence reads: CARPGPTNEKLFF. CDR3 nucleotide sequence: TGTGCCAGACCAGGTCCAACTAATGAAAAACTGTTTTTT. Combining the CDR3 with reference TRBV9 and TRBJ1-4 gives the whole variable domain DSGVTQTPKHLITATGQRVTLRCSPRSGDLSVYWYQQSLDQGLQFLIQYYNGEERAKGNILERFSAQQFPDLHSELNLSSLELGDSALYFCARPGPTNEKLFFGSGTQLSVL.

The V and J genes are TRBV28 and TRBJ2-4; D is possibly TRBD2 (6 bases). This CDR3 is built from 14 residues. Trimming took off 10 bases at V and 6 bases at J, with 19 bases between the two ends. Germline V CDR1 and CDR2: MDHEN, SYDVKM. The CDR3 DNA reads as TGTGCCACGAGCAAGGAGGGAAGGATAAACATTCAGTACTTC. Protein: CATSKEGRINIQYF.

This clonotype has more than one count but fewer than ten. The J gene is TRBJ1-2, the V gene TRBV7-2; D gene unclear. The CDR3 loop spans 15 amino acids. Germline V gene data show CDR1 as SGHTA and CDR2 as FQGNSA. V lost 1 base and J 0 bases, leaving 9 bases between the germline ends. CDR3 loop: CASSLVDAANYGYTF. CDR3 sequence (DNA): TGTGCCAGCAGCTTAGTGGATGCGGCTAACTATGGCTACACCTTC. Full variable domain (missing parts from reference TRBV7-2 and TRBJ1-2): GAGVSQSPSNKVTEKGKDVELRCDPISGHTALYWYRQSLGQGLEFLIYFQGNSAPDKSGLPSDRFSAERTGGSVSTLTIQRTQQEDSAVYLCASSLVDAANYGYTFGSGTRLTVV.

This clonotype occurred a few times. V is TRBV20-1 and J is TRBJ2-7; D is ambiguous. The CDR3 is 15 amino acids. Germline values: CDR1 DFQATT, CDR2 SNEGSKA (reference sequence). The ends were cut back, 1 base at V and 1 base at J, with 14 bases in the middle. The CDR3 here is CSARVARTASYEQYF. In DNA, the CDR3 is TGCAGTGCTAGAGTTGCTCGGACGGCGTCCTACGAGCAGTACTTC.

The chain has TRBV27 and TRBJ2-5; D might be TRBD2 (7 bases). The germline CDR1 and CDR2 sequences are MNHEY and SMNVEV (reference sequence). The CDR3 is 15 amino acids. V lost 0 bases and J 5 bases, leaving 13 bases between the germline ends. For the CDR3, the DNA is TGTGCCAGCAGTTTATCGACCGAGGGGGGGGAGACCCAGTACTTC. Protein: CASSLSTEGGETQYF.

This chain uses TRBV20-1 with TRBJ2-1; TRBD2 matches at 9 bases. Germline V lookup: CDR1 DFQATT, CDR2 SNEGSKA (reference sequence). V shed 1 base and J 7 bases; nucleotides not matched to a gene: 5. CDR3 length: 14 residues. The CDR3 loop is CSARGLLAGNEQFF. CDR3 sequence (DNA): TGCAGTGCTAGAGGTTTGCTAGCGGGGAATGAGCAGTTCTTC.

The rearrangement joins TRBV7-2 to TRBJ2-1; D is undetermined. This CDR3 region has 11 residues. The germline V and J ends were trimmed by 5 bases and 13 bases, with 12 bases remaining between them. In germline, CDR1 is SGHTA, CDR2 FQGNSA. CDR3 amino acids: CASSPSQVQFF. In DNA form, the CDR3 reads TGTGCCAGCAGCCCTTCCCAGGTTCAGTTCTTC.

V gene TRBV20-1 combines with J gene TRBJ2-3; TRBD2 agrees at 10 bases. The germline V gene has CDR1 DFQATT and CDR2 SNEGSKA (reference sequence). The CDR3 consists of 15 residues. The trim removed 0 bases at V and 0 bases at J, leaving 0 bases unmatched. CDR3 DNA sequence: TGCAGTGCTAGAGAACTAGCGGGGAGCACAGATACGCAGTATTTT. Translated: CSARELAGSTDTQYF.

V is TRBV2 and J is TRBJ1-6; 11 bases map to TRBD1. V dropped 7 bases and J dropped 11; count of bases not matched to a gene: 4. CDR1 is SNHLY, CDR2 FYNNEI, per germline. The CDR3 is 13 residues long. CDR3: CASIGTGGPPLHF. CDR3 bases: TGTGCCAGCATCGGGACAGGGGGTCCACCCCTCCACTTT.

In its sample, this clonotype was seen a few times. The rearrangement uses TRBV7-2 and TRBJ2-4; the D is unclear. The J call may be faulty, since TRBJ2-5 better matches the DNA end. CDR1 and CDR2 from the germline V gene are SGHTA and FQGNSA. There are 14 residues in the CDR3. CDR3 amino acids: CASSFRPLWETQYF. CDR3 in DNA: TGTGCCAGCAGCTTCAGGCCCTTATGGGAGACCCAGTACTTC.

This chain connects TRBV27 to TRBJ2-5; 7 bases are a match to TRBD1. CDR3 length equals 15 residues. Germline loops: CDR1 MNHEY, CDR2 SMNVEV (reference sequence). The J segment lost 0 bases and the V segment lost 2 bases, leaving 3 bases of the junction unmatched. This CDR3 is CASSLHGTDQETQYF. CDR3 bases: TGTGCCAGCAGTTTACACGGGACAGACCAAGAGACCCAGTACTTC.

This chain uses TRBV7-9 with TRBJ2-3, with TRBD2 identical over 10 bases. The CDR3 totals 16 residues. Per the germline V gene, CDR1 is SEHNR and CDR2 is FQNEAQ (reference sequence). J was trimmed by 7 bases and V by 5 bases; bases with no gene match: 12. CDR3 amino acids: CASSPRWSGGAYTQYF. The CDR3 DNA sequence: TGTGCCAGCAGCCCACGCTGGAGCGGGGGGGCGTATACGCAGTATTTT. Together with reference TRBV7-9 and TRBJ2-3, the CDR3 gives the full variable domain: DTGVSQNPRHKITKRGQNVTFRCDPISEHNRLYWYRQTLGQGPEFLTYFQNEAQLEKSRLLSDRFSAERPKGSFSTLEIQRTEQGDSAMYLCASSPRWSGGAYTQYFGPGTRLTVL.

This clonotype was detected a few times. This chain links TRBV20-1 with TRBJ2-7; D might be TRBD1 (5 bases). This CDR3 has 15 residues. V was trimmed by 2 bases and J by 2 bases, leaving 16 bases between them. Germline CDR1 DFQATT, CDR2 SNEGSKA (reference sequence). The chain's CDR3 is CSARSWGSATYEQYF. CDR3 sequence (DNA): TGCAGTGCTAGATCATGGGGCTCAGCCACCTACGAGCAGTACTTC.

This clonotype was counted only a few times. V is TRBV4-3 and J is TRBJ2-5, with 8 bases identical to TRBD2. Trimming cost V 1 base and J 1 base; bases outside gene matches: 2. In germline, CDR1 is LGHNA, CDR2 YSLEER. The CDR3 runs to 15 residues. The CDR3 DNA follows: TGCGCCAGCAGCCAAGGACGGGGGGGCCAAGAGACCCAGTACTTC. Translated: CASSQGRGGQETQYF.

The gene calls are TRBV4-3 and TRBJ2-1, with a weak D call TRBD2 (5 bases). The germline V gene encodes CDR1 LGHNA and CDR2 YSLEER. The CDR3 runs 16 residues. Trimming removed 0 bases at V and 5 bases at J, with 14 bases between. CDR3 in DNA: TGCGCCAGCAGCCAAGATTCCGGGCTAGCCGACAATGAGCAGTTCTTC. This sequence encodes CASSQDSGLADNEQFF.

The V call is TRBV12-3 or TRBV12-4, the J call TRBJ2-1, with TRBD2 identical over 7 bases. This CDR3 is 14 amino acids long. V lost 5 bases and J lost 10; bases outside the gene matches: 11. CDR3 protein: CASSQFGTTGEQFF. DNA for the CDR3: TGTGCCAGCAGTCAATTCGGGACTACGGGCGAGCAGTTCTTC.

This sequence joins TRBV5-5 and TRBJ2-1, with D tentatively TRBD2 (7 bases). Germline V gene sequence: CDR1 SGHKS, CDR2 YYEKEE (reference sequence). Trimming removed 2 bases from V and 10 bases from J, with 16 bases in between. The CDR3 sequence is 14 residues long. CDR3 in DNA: TGTGCCAGCAGCTTTAGGGGGGGGCCAGGCGAGCAGTTCTTC. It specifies CASSFRGGPGEQFF.

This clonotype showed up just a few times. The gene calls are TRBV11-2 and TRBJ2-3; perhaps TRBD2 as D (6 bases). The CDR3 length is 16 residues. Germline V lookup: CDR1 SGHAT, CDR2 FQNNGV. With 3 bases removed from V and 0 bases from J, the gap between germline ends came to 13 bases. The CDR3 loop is CASSFLAAPSTDTQYF. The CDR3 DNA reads TGTGCCAGCAGCTTTTTAGCGGCCCCAAGCACAGATACGCAGTATTTT.

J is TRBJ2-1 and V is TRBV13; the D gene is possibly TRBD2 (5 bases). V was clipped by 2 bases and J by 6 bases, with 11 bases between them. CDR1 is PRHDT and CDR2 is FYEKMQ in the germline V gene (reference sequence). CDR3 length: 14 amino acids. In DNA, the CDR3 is TGTGCCAGCAGCTTATATGTGGCGGGCAATGAGCAGTTCTTC. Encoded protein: CASSLYVAGNEQFF. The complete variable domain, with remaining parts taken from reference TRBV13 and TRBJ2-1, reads AAGVIQSPRHLIKEKRETATLKCYPIPRHDTVYWYQQGPGQDPQFLISFYEKMQSDKGSIPDRFSAQQFSDYHSELNMSSLELGDSALYFCASSLYVAGNEQFFGPGTRLTVL.

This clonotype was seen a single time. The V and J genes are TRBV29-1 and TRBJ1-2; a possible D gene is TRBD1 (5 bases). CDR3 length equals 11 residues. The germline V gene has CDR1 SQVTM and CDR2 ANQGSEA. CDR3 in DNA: TGCAGTGGGGCAGCGGGCTATGGCTACACCTTC. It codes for CSGAAGYGYTF.

Here the CDR3 DNA reads TGTGCCACCAGCAGAGTATTGGGGGGATTCAATGGAAACACCATATATTTT. Protein sequence: CATSRVLGGFNGNTIYF. V usage is TRBV15 and J usage is TRBJ1-3; TRBD1 might be the D (5 bases). The CDR3 has 17 amino acids. The ends were cut back, 1 base at V and 3 bases at J, with 16 bases in the middle. The germline V gene has CDR1 LNHNV and CDR2 YYDKDF (reference sequence).